Here is one T cell receptor beta chain with its context. Its antigen remains unknown. Since all of the isolated RNA was reverse transcribed, expressed TCRB transcripts were what got sequenced. The method was immunoSEQ multiplex PCR; TCRdb's version includes in-frame clones alone and lacks a portion of them. The table records fewer than 25,000 clones, roughly 69% of them present only once. It was via CD45RO/CCR7/CD25/CD127/CD95/CD27 that CD4+ naive, central memory, regulatory and stem cell-like memory cells were sorted. This record comes from a study of beta chain features in type 1 diabetes. The study, taken as a whole, reports: Patients' naive, central memory and regulatory TCRB repertoires appeared more alike than those of healthy donors. Moderate but significant shortening of TCRB CDR3s was recorded in all four CD4+ subsets from Type 1 diabetes patients.

CDR3 length: 11 residues. Germline V lookup: CDR1 SGHRS, CDR2 YFSETQ. V lost 5 bases and J 9 bases, leaving 9 bases between the germline ends. The chain employs TRBV5-1 and TRBJ2-1, with D possibly being TRBD2 (5 bases). The sequence came from a man between 18 and 29 years old with type 1 diabetes. Sample: Tregs from blood. CDR3 nucleotide sequence: TGCGCCAGCAGGAGGGTAGGTGAGCAGTTCTTC. It encodes CASRRVGEQFF.